In its sample, the clone carrying this T cell receptor (beta chain) was seen once. The antigen is unknown. The data were taken from a study of OX40 agonist ivuxolimab in advanced cancers. A history of autoimmune disease or systemic immunosuppression excluded patients. General study points: Antigen targets of the expanded peripheral T cells went undetermined. There were, on average, more expanded clones in CD8+ T cells than in CD4+.

The germline gives CDR1 MNHNY, CDR2 SVGAGI (reference sequence). V lost 6 bases to trimming and J lost 9 bases; unmatched junction nucleotides: 5. There are 13 residues in the CDR3. The method was immunoSEQ multiplex PCR; TCRdb's version includes in-frame clones alone and lacks a portion of them. Found here are 40,000 or so clones, approximately 80% of them singletons; the top ten hold 22%. The source of this sequence is an adult with an advanced solid tumor such as melanoma, head and neck, liver or kidney cancer. Specimen: CD4+ or CD8+ T cells sorted from blood, collected in a trial of the OX40 agonist ivuxolimab. This chain connects TRBV6-6 to TRBJ1-6, with 7 bases matching TRBD1. This CDR3 is CASRGTVGSPLHF. CDR3 sequence (DNA): TGTGCCAGCAGGGGGACAGTTGGTTCACCCCTCCACTTT.